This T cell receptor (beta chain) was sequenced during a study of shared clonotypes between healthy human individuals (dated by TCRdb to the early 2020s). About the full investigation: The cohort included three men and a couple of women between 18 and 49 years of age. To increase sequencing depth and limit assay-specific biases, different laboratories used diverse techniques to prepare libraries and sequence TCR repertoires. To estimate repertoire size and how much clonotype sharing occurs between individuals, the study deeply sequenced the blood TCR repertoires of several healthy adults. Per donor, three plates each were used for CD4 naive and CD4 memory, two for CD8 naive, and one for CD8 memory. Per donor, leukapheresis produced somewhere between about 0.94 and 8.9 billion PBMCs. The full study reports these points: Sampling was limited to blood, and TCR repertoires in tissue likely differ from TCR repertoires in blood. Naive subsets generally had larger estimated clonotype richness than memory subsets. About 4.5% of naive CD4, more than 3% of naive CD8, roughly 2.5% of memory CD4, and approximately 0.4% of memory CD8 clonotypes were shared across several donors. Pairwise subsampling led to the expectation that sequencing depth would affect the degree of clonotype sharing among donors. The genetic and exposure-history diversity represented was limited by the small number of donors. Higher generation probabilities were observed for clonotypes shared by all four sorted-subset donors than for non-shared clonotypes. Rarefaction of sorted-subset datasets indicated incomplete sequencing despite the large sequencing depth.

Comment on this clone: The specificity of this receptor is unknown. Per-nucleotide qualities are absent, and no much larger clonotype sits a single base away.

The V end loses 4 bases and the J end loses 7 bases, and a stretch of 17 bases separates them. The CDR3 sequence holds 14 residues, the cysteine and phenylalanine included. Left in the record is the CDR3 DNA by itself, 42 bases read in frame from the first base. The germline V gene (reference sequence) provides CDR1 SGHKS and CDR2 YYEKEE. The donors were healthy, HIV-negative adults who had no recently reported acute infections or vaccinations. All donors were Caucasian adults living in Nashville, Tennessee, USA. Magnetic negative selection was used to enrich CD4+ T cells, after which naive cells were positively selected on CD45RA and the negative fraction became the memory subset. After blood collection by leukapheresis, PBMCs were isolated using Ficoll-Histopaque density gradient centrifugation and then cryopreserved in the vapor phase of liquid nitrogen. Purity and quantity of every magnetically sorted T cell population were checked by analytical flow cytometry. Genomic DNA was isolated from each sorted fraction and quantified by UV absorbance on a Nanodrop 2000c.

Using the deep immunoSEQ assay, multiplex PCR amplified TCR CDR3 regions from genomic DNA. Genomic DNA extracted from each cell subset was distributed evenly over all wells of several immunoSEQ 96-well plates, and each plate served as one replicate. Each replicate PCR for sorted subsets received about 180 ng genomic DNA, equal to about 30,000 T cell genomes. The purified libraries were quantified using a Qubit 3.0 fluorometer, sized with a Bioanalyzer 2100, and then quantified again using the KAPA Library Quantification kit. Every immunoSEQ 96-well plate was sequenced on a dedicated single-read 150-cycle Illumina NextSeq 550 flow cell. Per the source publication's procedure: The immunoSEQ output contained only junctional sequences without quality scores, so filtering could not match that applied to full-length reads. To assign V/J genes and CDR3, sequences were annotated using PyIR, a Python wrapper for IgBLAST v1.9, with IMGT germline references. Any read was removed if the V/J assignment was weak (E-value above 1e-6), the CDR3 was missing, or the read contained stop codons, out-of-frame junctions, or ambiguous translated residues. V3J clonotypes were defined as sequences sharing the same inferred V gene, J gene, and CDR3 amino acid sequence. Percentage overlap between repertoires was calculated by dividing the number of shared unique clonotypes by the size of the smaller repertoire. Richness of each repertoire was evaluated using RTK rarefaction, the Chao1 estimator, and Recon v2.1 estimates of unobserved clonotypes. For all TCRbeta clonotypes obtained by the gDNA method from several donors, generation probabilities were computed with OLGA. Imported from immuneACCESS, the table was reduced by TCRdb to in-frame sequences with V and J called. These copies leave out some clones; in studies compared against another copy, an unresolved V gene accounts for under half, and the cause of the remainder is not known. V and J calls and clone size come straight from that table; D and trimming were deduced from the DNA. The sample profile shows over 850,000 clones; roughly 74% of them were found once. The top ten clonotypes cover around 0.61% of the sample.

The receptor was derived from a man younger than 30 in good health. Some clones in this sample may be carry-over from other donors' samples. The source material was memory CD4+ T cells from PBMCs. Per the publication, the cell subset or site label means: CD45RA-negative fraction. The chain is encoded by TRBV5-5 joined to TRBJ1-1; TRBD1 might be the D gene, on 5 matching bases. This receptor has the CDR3 CASSLGVISSEAFF. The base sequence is TGTGCCAGCAGCCTGGGGGTCATTTCAAGTGAAGCTTTCTTT.